The 27 T cell receptor beta chains below come from one sample, sequenced in a study of a mutant IDH1 vaccine in newly diagnosed glioma (dated by TCRdb to about 2021). The library was obtained by the immunoSEQ multiplex PCR assay. TCRdb took over this immuneACCESS table, retaining in-frame rearrangements with V and J assigned. Such tables are incomplete; in checked studies, under half of the missing clones stem from an unresolved V gene, and the remainder is unexplained. For this sample the table gives approximately 100,000 clones, of which over 85% were detected only once. The ten largest clonotypes hold approximately 0.57% of the sample. This sample's time point label indicates: baseline, week 1 (first vaccination visit). In light of the paper, this sample's treatment or condition label describes: pre-vaccination baseline after standard-of-care therapy. Sequencing used PBMCs, obtained from a glioma patient treated with radiotherapy, temozolomide or both. The receptors shown here come from a woman between 50 and 59 years old with glioma.

This chain joins TRBV18 and TRBJ2-3, with D perhaps TRBD2 (6 bases). V was cut by 5 bases and J by 3 bases, with 15 bases left in between. From germline, CDR1 is KGHSH and CDR2 LQKENI. CDR3 length: 15 residues. DNA for the CDR3: TGTGCCAGCTCAGGCCCGGGAGCCGGGACAGATACGCAGTATTTT. Its translation: CASSGPGAGTDTQYF.

This chain connects TRBV25-1 to TRBJ1-4, with 7 bases identical to TRBD1. The CDR3 sequence is 14 residues long. Germline V gene sequence: CDR1 MGHDK, CDR2 SYGVNS. The trim removed 6 bases at V and 7 bases at J, leaving 8 bases unmatched. CDR3 sequence (DNA): TGTGCCAGCAGGGAGACAGGGTGGGGTGAAAAACTGTTTTTT. It is translated as CASRETGWGEKLFF. The whole variable domain, remainder taken from reference TRBV25-1 and TRBJ1-4, is EADIYQTPRYLVIGTGKKITLECSQTMGHDKMYWYQQDPGMELHLIHYSYGVNSTEKGDLSSESTVSRIRTEHFPLTLESARPSHTSQYLCASRETGWGEKLFFGSGTQLSVL.

The V gene is TRBV19, the J gene TRBJ1-2, with D tentatively TRBD1 (5 bases). Germline loops: CDR1 LNHDA, CDR2 SQIVND (reference sequence). This CDR3 region has 14 residues. Trimming shortened V by 6 bases and J by 5 bases, and 16 bases separated the two germline ends. The CDR3 region is CASRGPQGGYGYTF. The DNA of the CDR3 is TGTGCCAGTAGGGGTCCGCAGGGTGGATATGGCTACACCTTC.

Only one count was recorded for this clone. The chain employs TRBV6-5 and TRBJ2-3; D might be TRBD2 (5 bases). Looked up from germline, CDR1 is MNHEY and CDR2 is SVGAGI. The V and J ends lost 7 bases and 1 base respectively, with 9 bases between them. CDR3 length equals 13 residues. The CDR3 DNA is TGTGCCAGCACGGCTAGCCGCACAGATACGCAGTATTTT. Protein: CASTASRTDTQYF.

This clone showed up just once. V is TRBV28 and J is TRBJ2-3; D unclear. CDR3 length equals 12 residues. V was pared by 5 bases and J by 6 bases, with 9 bases between. Germline CDR1 reads MDHEN; CDR2 reads SYDVKM. The CDR3 DNA is TGTGCCAGCAGTGTCCTCTGGGATACGCAGTATTTT. Translated, it gives CASSVLWDTQYF.

This clone has only one observation. In nucleotides, the CDR3 is TGTGCCAGCAGCTTAGGCGGCAGGGGGGACGAGCAGTACTTC. The encoded protein is CASSLGGRGDEQYF. The chain carries TRBV7-6 and TRBJ2-7, with D possibly matching TRBD1 (7 bases). CDR3 length: 14 amino acids. Trimming cost V 1 base and J 5 bases, with 12 bases left between them. Germline-derived CDR1 and CDR2 are SGHVS and FNYEAQ.

There are a few counts of this clone. The chain recombines TRBV4-2 with TRBJ1-1; no clear D gene. This CDR3 region has 15 residues. The V end lost 0 bases, the J end lost 3 bases, and 11 bases lay between the germline ends. CDR1 is LGHNA, CDR2 YNFKEQ, per germline. The CDR3, as DNA: TGTGCCAGCAGCCAAGAAGAGGGCTTGGACACTGAAGCTTTCTTT. Protein sequence: CASSQEEGLDTEAFF.

This clone was counted a few times. The V call is TRBV9, the J call TRBJ2-2, with 7 nucleotides matching TRBD1. Trimming took 4 bases from V and 6 from J; bases not matched to a gene: 9. CDR1 is SGDLS, CDR2 YYNGEE, per germline. CDR3 size: 15 residues. This CDR3 is CASSTGQRNAGELFF. The CDR3, as DNA: TGTGCCAGCAGCACGGGACAGCGTAACGCCGGGGAGCTGTTTTTT.

This clone was seen only a few times. This chain joins TRBV27 and TRBJ1-1; D gene unclear. The germline V gene has CDR1 MNHEY and CDR2 SMNVEV (reference sequence). This CDR3 has 13 amino acids. V lost 3 bases and J 4 bases, leaving 9 bases between the germline ends. The DNA of the CDR3 is TGTGCCAGCAGTTTTAGGTTACTCACTGAAGCTTTCTTT. Its translation is CASSFRLLTEAFF.

In this sample, this clone turned up once. This rearrangement joins TRBV28 to TRBJ2-7; D remains ambiguous. The germline CDR1 and CDR2 sequences are MDHEN and SYDVKM. The CDR3 has 12 amino acids. V lost 8 bases and J lost 2, with 10 bases in between. This CDR3 reads CASAQHTYEQYF. Here the CDR3 DNA reads TGTGCCAGCGCCCAACACACCTACGAGCAGTACTTC.

This clone was counted a single time. The chain has TRBV9 and TRBJ2-1, with 8 bases matching TRBD2. Germline lookup yields CDR1 SGDLS and CDR2 YYNGEE. This CDR3 contains 16 residues. J gave up 4 bases and V 0 bases, and 6 bases lay outside the gene matches. In nucleotides, the CDR3 is TGTGCCAGCAGCGTAGGAGTGGGACTAGAGTACAATGAGCAGTTCTTC. Protein: CASSVGVGLEYNEQFF.

The chain employs TRBV10-3 and TRBJ2-7, with TRBD1 matching 7 bases. Germline CDR1 and CDR2: ENHRY and SYGVKD. This CDR3 has 15 amino acids. Trimming took 2 bases from V and 5 from J; bases not matched to a gene: 9. The CDR3 protein is CAISEPRTGQDEQYF. The DNA of the CDR3 is TGTGCCATCAGTGAGCCGAGGACAGGCCAGGACGAGCAGTACTTC.

The CDR3 nucleotides are TGTGCCACCAGCAGAGATCTCCGAGGCACAGATACGCAGTATTTT. It codes for CATSRDLRGTDTQYF. V gene TRBV15 combines with J gene TRBJ2-3, with no clear D. The CDR3 totals 15 residues. Trimming left V 0 bases short and J 1 base short, with 8 bases between. Per germline, CDR1 LNHNV and CDR2 YYDKDF (reference sequence).

This chain connects TRBV5-1 to TRBJ2-7; D is perhaps TRBD2 (6 bases). The CDR3 is 16 residues long. V dropped 1 base and J dropped 7 bases, with 21 bases sitting between them. CDR1 SGHRS and CDR2 YFSETQ come from the germline V gene. CDR3 sequence reads: CASSLYIAEPSGEQYF. CDR3 nucleotides: TGCGCCAGCAGCTTGTATATAGCGGAGCCGTCGGGGGAGCAGTACTTC.

This chain joins TRBV5-1 and TRBJ2-7, with TRBD2 matching over 10 bases. Per germline, CDR1 SGHRS and CDR2 YFSETQ. This CDR3 spans 14 amino acids. Unmatched junction bases numbered 1, after V lost 1 base and J lost 3 bases. The chain's CDR3 is CASSLSGRGYEQYF. CDR3 in DNA: TGCGCCAGCAGCTTGAGCGGGAGGGGCTACGAGCAGTACTTC.

The CDR3 DNA sequence: TGTGCCAGCCTCAGGGAGAGAGGCTCGGTCGAAACTTTCTTT. It specifies CASLRERGSVETFF. The chain uses TRBV6-5 and TRBJ1-1, with a tentative D call TRBD1 (5 bases). CDR1 and CDR2 (germline): MNHEY, SVGAGI. The CDR3 has 14 amino acids. V was clipped by 8 bases and J by 12 bases, with 25 bases between them.

This chain connects TRBV6-6 to TRBJ2-5; unclear D gene. The V end lost 0 bases, the J end lost 8 bases, and 7 bases lay between the germline ends. CDR3 length: 12 amino acids. Per germline, CDR1 MNHNY and CDR2 SVGAGI (reference sequence). The CDR3 loop is CASSYSPITQYF. The CDR3 nucleotides are TGTGCCAGCAGTTACTCGCCTATCACCCAGTACTTC.

In this sample, this clone turned up once. The chain couples TRBV7-8 to TRBJ2-1, with 8 bases fitting TRBD2. V gave up 1 base and J gave up 9 bases; unmatched junction bases: 8. The CDR3 runs 15 residues. CDR1 and CDR2 from the germline V gene are SGHVS and FQNEAQ. As DNA, the CDR3 is TGTGCCAGCAGCTTAGTTCGGGAGGGCCGTGGTGAGCAGTTCTTC. This encodes CASSLVREGRGEQFF.

This chain uses TRBV28 with TRBJ2-7, with TRBD1 matching over 9 bases. This CDR3 has 17 residues. From germline, CDR1 is MDHEN and CDR2 SYDVKM. CDR3 sequence reads: CASDGDSGQGNSYEQYF. CDR3 bases: TGTGCTTCAGACGGCGACTCCGGACAGGGGAACTCCTACGAGCAGTACTTC.

This chain joins TRBV6-1 and TRBJ2-1; the match to TRBD1 covers 7 bases. Germline-derived CDR1 and CDR2 are MNHNS and SASEGT. V lost 6 bases and J lost 2; bases outside the gene matches: 1. This CDR3 has 13 amino acids. DNA for the CDR3: TGTGCCAGCAGAGGGACAGCCTACAATGAGCAGTTCTTC. This gives the protein CASRGTAYNEQFF.

V gene TRBV5-6 combines with J gene TRBJ2-5, with 7 bases that match TRBD1. Germline assignment: CDR1 SGHDT and CDR2 YYEEEE. This CDR3 region has 18 residues. J lost 5 bases, V lost 2 bases, and 18 bases had no gene match. CDR3 amino acids: CASSLRSRGGRFQETQYF. The CDR3 DNA reads as TGTGCCAGCAGCTTAAGGTCCCGAGGGGGCAGGTTTCAGGAGACCCAGTACTTC.

V usage is TRBV15 and J usage is TRBJ1-1; D gene uncertain. The V gene's germline CDR1 is LNHNV and CDR2 YYDKDF (reference sequence). V was clipped by 2 bases and J by 5 bases, with 3 bases between them. This CDR3 is 11 amino acids long. The DNA of the CDR3 is TGTGCCACCAGCAGAAGAACTGAAGCTTTCTTT. Amino acid sequence: CATSRRTEAFF.

This chain connects TRBV10-3 to TRBJ2-1; TRBD2 matches at 13 bases. The germline V gene has CDR1 ENHRY and CDR2 SYGVKD. V lost 5 bases, J lost 9 bases, and 7 bases stayed unmatched. The CDR3 extends over 15 amino acids. CDR3 sequence (DNA): TGTGCCATCAGTCCGGGACTAGCGGGAAGCAGTGAGCAGTTCTTC. It encodes CAISPGLAGSSEQFF.

V gene TRBV6-7 combines with J gene TRBJ2-5, with D unresolved. TRBV6-7 is reported as an ORF; its role is uncertain. The CDR3 runs 14 residues. Trimming pared 0 bases from V and 3 bases from J, leaving 8 bases between. The CDR3 DNA is TGTGCCAGCAGTTACTCTCGGAAAAAAGAGACCCAGTACTTC. Protein sequence: CASSYSRKKETQYF.

As concerns this clone: The junction and the germline gene differ at one end; a read error may be behind it. The chain has TRBV7-2 and TRBJ2-5; weak D call: TRBD2 (6 bases). Germline values: CDR1 SGHTA, CDR2 FQGNSA. CDR3 length: 13 residues. This CDR3 reads CASSRTNREIQYF. CDR3 bases: TGTGCCAGCAGCCGGACTAATCGGGAGATCCAGTACTTC.

The genes are TRBV5-1 and TRBJ2-7, with D unresolved. The germline V gene encodes CDR1 SGHRS and CDR2 YFSETQ. The CDR3 is 16 amino acids. Between the trimmed V and J ends, which lost 0 bases and 0 bases, there was a span of 13 bases. This CDR3 is CASSLAPLPFSYEQYF. The CDR3 DNA sequence: TGCGCCAGCAGCTTGGCCCCGCTCCCGTTCTCCTACGAGCAGTACTTC.

V and J are TRBV11-2 and TRBJ2-7; TRBD1 might be the D (6 bases). From germline, CDR1 is SGHAT and CDR2 FQNNGV. There are 13 residues in the CDR3. Deletions cut 4 bases from V and 5 bases from J, with 12 bases between. CDR3 in DNA: TGTGCCAGCAGCTCCTCACAGGGACACGAGCAGTACTTC. It translates to CASSSSQGHEQYF.